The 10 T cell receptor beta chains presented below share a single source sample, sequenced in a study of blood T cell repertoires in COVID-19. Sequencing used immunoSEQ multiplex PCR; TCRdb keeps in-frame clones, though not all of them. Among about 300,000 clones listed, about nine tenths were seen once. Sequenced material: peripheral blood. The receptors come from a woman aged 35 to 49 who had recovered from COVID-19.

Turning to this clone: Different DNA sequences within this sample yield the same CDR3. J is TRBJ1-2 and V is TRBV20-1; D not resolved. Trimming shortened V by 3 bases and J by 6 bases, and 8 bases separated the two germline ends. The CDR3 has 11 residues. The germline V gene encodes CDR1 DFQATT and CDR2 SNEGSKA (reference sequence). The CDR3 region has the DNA TGCAGTGCTAGTTTCCGGGATGGCTACACCTTC. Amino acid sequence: CSASFRDGYTF.

The CDR3 here is CASTPVRTGELFF. As DNA, the CDR3 is TGTGCCAGCACCCCGGTGAGGACCGGGGAGCTGTTTTTT. The genes are TRBV6-2 or TRBV6-3 and TRBJ2-2; D call uncertain. This CDR3 contains 13 residues. Germline V CDR1 and CDR2: MNHEY, SVGEGT. V was shortened by 7 bases and J by 5 bases, with 11 bases between the two germline ends.

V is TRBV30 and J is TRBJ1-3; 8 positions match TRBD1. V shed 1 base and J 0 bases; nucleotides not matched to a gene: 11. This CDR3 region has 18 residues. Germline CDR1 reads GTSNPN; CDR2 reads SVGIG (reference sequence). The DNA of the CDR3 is TGTGCCTGGAGTGGGCCCCCGGGACAGGACATCTCTGGAAACACCATATATTTT. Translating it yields CAWSGPPGQDISGNTIYF.

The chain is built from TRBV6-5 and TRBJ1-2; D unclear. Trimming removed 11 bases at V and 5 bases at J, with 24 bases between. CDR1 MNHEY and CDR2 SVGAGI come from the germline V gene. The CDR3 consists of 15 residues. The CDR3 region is CAGSPGFYTGYGYTF. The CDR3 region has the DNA TGTGCCGGGTCCCCGGGGTTTTACACTGGGTATGGCTACACCTTC.

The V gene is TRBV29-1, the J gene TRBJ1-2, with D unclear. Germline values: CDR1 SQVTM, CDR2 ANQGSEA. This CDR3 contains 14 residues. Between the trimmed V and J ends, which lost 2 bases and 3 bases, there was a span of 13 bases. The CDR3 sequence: CSVERPGEDYGYTF. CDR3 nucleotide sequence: TGCAGCGTTGAACGCCCGGGAGAAGACTATGGCTACACCTTC.

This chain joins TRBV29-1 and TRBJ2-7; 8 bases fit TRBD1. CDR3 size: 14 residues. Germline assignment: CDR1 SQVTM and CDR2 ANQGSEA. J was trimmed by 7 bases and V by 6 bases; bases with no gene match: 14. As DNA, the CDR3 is TGCAGCGTCTTCAGTTATCCAGGGGGCGGGGAGCAGTACTTC. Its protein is CSVFSYPGGGEQYF.

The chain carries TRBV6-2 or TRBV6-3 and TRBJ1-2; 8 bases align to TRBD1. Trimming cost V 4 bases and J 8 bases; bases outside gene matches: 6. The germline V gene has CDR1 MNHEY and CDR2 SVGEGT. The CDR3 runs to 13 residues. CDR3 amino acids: CASSFLDRGGYTF. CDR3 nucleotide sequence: TGTGCCAGCAGTTTTTTAGACAGGGGAGGCTACACCTTC.

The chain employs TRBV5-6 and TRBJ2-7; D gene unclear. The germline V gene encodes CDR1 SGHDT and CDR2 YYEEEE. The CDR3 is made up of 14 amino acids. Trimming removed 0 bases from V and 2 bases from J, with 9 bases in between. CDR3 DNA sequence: TGTGCCAGCAGCTTGGAGGCAGGCGCCTACGAGCAGTACTTC. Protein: CASSLEAGAYEQYF.

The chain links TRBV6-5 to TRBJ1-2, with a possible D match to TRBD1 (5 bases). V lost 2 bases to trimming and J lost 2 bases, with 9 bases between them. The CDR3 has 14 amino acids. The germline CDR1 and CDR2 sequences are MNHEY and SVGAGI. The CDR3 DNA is TGTGCCAGCAGTTACAGGGGCCTGAACTATGGCTACACCTTC. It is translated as CASSYRGLNYGYTF.

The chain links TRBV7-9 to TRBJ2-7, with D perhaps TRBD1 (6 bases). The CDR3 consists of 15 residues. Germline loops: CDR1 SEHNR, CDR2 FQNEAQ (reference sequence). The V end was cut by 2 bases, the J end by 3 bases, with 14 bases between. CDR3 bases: TGTGCCAGCAGCTTACTAACAGGGCGACGCTACGAGCAGTACTTC. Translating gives CASSLLTGRRYEQYF.